This T cell receptor (beta chain) is from a study of shared clonotypes between healthy human individuals. Study findings and constraints: In the sorted subsets, rarefaction showed sequencing was incomplete despite large depth. The study found lower generation probabilities in non-shared clonotypes than in those shared by all four donors.

Profiling relied on immunoSEQ multiplex PCR, and the TCRdb table lists in-frame clones only, not all of them. Among about 2,500,000 clones listed, more than 80% were seen once. As for this clone: Its antigen is unidentified.

This CDR3 region has 13 residues. Trimming removed 4 bases at V and 3 bases at J, with 10 bases between. Per germline, CDR1 SGHTA and CDR2 FQGNSA. This clonotype was sampled from a man younger than 35 in good health. This rearrangement joins TRBV7-2 to TRBJ2-7; D ambiguous. Specimen: naive CD4+ T cells sorted from blood. Subset of the sample: CD45RA+ positively selected. The CDR3 nucleotides are TGTGCCAGCAGCTCCCCGGCAGGCTACGAGCAGTACTTC. It translates to CASSSPAGYEQYF.